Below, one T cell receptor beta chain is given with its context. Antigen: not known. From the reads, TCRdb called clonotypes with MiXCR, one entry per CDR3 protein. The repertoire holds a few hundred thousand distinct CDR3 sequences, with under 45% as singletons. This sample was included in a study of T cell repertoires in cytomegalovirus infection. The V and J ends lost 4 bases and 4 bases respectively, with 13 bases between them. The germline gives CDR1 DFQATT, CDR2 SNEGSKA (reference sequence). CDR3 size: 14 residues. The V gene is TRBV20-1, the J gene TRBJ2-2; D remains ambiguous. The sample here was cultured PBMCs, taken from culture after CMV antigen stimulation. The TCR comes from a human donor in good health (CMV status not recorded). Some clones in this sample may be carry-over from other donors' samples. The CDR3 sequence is CSAKNSLGTGELFF. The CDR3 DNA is TGCAGTGCTAAGAACAGCCTCGGCACCGGGGAGCTGTTTTTT.